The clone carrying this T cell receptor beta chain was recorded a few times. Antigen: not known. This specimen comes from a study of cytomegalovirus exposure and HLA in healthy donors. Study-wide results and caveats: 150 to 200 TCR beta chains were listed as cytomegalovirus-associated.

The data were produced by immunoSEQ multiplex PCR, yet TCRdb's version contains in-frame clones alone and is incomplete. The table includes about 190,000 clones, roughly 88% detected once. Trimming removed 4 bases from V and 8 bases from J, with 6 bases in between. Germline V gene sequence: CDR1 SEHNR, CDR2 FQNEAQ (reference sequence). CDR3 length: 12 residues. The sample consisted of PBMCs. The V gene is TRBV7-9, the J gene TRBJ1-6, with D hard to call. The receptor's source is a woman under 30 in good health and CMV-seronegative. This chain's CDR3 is CASSSQDSPLHF. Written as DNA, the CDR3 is TGTGCCAGCAGCTCGCAGGATTCACCCCTCCACTTT.